This is a list of T cell receptor beta chains from one sample in a study of blood T cell repertoires in COVID-19. TCRdb's table, derived via immunoSEQ multiplex PCR, lists solely in-frame clones and lacks some. The table shows roughly 250,000 clones, with around 88% occurring only once. Input material: peripheral blood. These receptors all come from a young man with acute or convalescent COVID-19. Each CDR3 is given with its conserved first and last residue. D genes are given only for firm matches. Size is stated for part of the rows, as once, few or many counts, or as a class when the clone is expanded.

D,J,size,V,CDR3,DNA
.,TRBJ1-6,.,TRBV7-8,CASSLQDSSNSPLHF,TGTGCCAGCAGCTTACAGGACAGTAGTAATTCACCCCTCCACTTT
.,TRBJ1-6,.,TRBV5-1,CASSLEGGNSPLHF,TGCGCCAGCAGCTTGGAAGGAGGCAATTCACCCCTCCACTTT
.,TRBJ1-1,.,TRBV9,CASSVLGEGTEAFF,TGTGCCAGCAGCGTGTTAGGAGAGGGCACTGAAGCTTTCTTT
.,TRBJ2-5,.,TRBV7-7,CASSFRAQETQYF,TGTGCTAGCAGCTTCAGGGCCCAAGAGACCCAGTACTTC
.,TRBJ1-2,.,TRBV28,CASSLFGGGHYGYTF,TGTGCCAGCAGTTTATTTGGGGGGGGGCACTATGGCTACACCTTC
TRBD1,TRBJ2-2,.,TRBV19,CASSIQQGRYTGELFF,TGTGCCAGTAGTATCCAACAGGGGCGATACACCGGGGAGCTGTTTTTT
.,TRBJ2-3,.,TRBV15,CATSRDRETPRDTQYF,TGTGCCACCAGCAGAGACCGGGAGACTCCGCGAGATACGCAGTATTTT
.,TRBJ2-5,once,TRBV18,CASQVSGEETQYF,TGTGCCAGCCAGGTGTCGGGGGAAGAGACCCAGTACTTC
.,TRBJ1-2,.,TRBV28,CASSLSGRGGGGYTF,TGTGCCAGCAGTTTATCTGGCAGGGGAGGGGGTGGCTACACCTTC
.,TRBJ2-7,.,TRBV15,CATSRVTHNYEQYF,TGTGCCACCAGCAGAGTTACCCACAACTACGAGCAGTACTTC
.,TRBJ2-4,once,TRBV18,CASSNQGFLAKNIQYF,TGTGCCAGCTCAAACCAGGGGTTCCTAGCCAAAAACATTCAGTACTTC
.,TRBJ1-5,.,TRBV18,CASSPNDQPQHF,TGTGCCAGCTCGCCTAACGATCAGCCCCAGCATTTT
TRBD1,TRBJ1-4,.,TRBV6-5,CASSTDRGAEKLFF,TGTGCCAGCAGCACCGACAGGGGCGCTGAAAAACTGTTTTTT
TRBD2,TRBJ2-2,.,TRBV5-1,CASSPRTSETGELFF,TGCGCCAGCAGCCCGAGGACTAGCGAGACCGGGGAGCTGTTTTTT
.,TRBJ1-2,.,TRBV6-5,CASSYSPGDFRLGYTF,TGTGCCAGCAGTTACTCGCCAGGGGATTTCCGTCTTGGCTACACCTTC
.,TRBJ1-1,.,TRBV19,CASSMQGMNTEAFF,TGTGCCAGTAGTATGCAGGGCATGAACACTGAAGCTTTCTTT
.,TRBJ1-6,few,TRBV27,CASSLLTGAANNSPLHF,TGTGCCAGCAGTTTATTGACAGGAGCGGCGAATAATTCACCCCTCCACTTT
.,TRBJ2-7,once,TRBV28,CASSFGQNYEQYF,TGTGCCAGCAGTTTTGGTCAGAACTACGAGCAGTACTTC
.,TRBJ2-2,.,TRBV29-1,CSVRAGNTGELFF,TGCAGCGTACGAGCGGGGAACACCGGGGAGCTGTTTTTT
.,TRBJ2-4,.,TRBV6-6,CASSYLGTLIHIQYF,TGTGCCAGCAGTTACCTCGGGACACTCATTCACATTCAGTACTTC
.,TRBJ2-2,.,TRBV7-3,CASSPDRSGELFF,TGTGCCAGCAGCCCTGACAGGTCCGGGGAGCTGTTTTTT
.,TRBJ2-7,.,TRBV5-1,CASSFQGKDEQYF,TGCGCCAGCAGCTTTCAGGGAAAGGACGAGCAGTACTTC
.,TRBJ1-4,.,TRBV11-2,CASSFVDEKLFF,TGTGCCAGCAGCTTTGTAGATGAAAAACTGTTTTTT
.,TRBJ2-5,.,TRBV15,CATSRDEVQETQYF,TGTGCCACCAGCAGAGACGAGGTTCAAGAGACCCAGTACTTC
.,TRBJ1-2,.,TRBV25-1,CASTGIYGYTF,TGTGCCAGTACAGGGATCTATGGCTACACCTTC
TRBD2,TRBJ2-5,.,TRBV5-6,CASSPTRTRVGTQYF,TGTGCCAGCAGCCCCACAAGGACTAGGGTAGGGACCCAGTACTTC
.,TRBJ1-2,.,TRBV9,CASSMETGNYGYTF,TGTGCCAGCAGCATGGAGACAGGCAACTATGGCTACACCTTC
.,TRBJ1-2,.,TRBV18,CASSPETGGTNYGYTF,TGTGCCAGCTCACCAGAAACGGGGGGGACTAACTATGGCTACACCTTC
.,TRBJ1-1,.,TRBV6-4,CASRRDIMNTEAFF,TGTGCCAGCAGACGCGACATAATGAACACTGAAGCTTTCTTT
TRBD1,TRBJ2-6,.,TRBV2,CASRGVAGGFSGANVLTF,TGTGCCAGCAGGGGTGTGGCAGGGGGCTTCTCTGGGGCCAACGTCCTGACTTTC
.,TRBJ1-5,.,TRBV15,CATSRDFSAGDQPQHF,TGTGCCACCAGCAGAGATTTTTCAGCAGGGGATCAGCCCCAGCATTTT
TRBD1,TRBJ1-4,few,TRBV7-9,CASSLRGLEEKLFF,TGTGCCAGCAGCCTCAGGGGGCTGGAAGAAAAACTGTTTTTT
.,TRBJ1-5,.,TRBV6-5,CASSPTQGPQHF,TGTGCCAGCAGTCCAACGCAGGGACCCCAGCATTTT
TRBD2,TRBJ2-1,.,TRBV7-9,CASSSRRRGTSGNNEQFF,TGTGCCAGCAGCTCACGTAGGCGAGGGACTAGCGGGAACAATGAGCAGTTCTTC
TRBD1,TRBJ1-4,.,TRBV5-1,CASSGTGGLNEKLFF,TGCGCCAGCAGCGGGACAGGGGGCCTTAATGAAAAACTGTTTTTT
.,TRBJ1-5,.,TRBV10-2,CASRQDSAGNQPQHF,TGCGCCAGCAGGCAGGACAGCGCAGGGAATCAGCCCCAGCATTTT
TRBD2,TRBJ2-2,.,TRBV2,CASLAGRPGELFF,TGTGCCAGCCTAGCGGGGAGGCCCGGGGAGCTGTTTTTT
TRBD1,TRBJ2-2,.,TRBV6-6,CASTLRQGGTGELFF,TGTGCCAGCACTTTAAGACAGGGGGGCACCGGGGAGCTGTTTTTT
.,TRBJ2-7,.,TRBV11-2,CASSLVPGSYEQYF,TGTGCCAGCAGCTTAGTCCCAGGCTCCTACGAGCAGTACTTC
.,TRBJ2-7,.,TRBV7-8,CASSLQRDEQYF,TGTGCCAGCAGCTTACAGCGGGACGAGCAGTACTTC
.,TRBJ2-2,.,TRBV9,CASSAHPNTGELFF,TGTGCCAGCAGCGCACACCCGAACACCGGGGAGCTGTTTTTT
.,TRBJ2-6,.,TRBV6-5,CASTGGYSGANVLTF,TGTGCCAGCACCGGCGGGTACTCTGGGGCCAACGTCCTGACTTTC
TRBD1,TRBJ2-5,once,TRBV9,CASSSQTGQGIQETQYF,TGTGCCAGCAGCTCCCAGACGGGACAGGGGATCCAAGAGACCCAGTACTTC
.,TRBJ1-6,.,TRBV19,CASSISNSPLHF,TGTGCCAGTAGTATTTCAAATTCACCCCTCCACTTT
TRBD1,TRBJ2-5,.,TRBV5-1,CASSSRWDRLQSVETQYF,TGCGCCAGCAGCTCCCGGTGGGACAGGCTCCAATCGGTAGAGACCCAGTACTTC
.,TRBJ1-5,.,TRBV1,CTTRKDAGKRSNQPQHF,TGCACCACCAGGAAGGACGCGGGAAAAAGGAGCAATCAGCCCCAGCATTTT
.,TRBJ1-1,.,TRBV12-3/TRBV12-4,CASSLAGRAFF,TGTGCCAGCAGTTTAGCGGGGCGGGCTTTCTTT
.,TRBJ2-4,.,TRBV7-2,CASSLARAGLAKNIQYF,TGTGCCAGCAGCTTAGCGAGGGCAGGTCTAGCCAAAAACATTCAGTACTTC
.,TRBJ1-2,.,TRBV5-8,CASSLTGLSGYTF,TGTGCCAGCAGCTTAACAGGGTTAAGCGGCTACACCTTC
.,TRBJ1-1,.,TRBV5-6,CASSLYMNTEAFF,TGTGCCAGCAGCTTGTATATGAACACTGAAGCTTTCTTT
.,TRBJ1-1,.,TRBV29-1,CSAYGVRNTEAFF,TGCAGCGCATACGGGGTGAGGAACACTGAAGCTTTCTTT
TRBD1,TRBJ2-2,.,TRBV6-5,CASSPPGTGTGELFF,TGTGCCAGCAGCCCCCCCGGGACAGGCACCGGGGAGCTGTTTTTT
.,TRBJ1-1,.,TRBV27,CASSFQGFRTEAFF,TGTGCCAGCAGTTTCCAGGGGTTTAGGACTGAAGCTTTCTTT
.,TRBJ1-2,.,TRBV3-1/TRBV3-2,CASSRRRTADHGYTF,TGTGCCAGCAGCCGACGGCGGACAGCGGACCATGGCTACACCTTC
.,TRBJ2-1,once,TRBV2,CASSVAGEQFF,TGTGCCAGCAGTGTTGCAGGGGAGCAGTTCTTC
.,TRBJ1-1,.,TRBV30,CAWGTGFAEAFF,TGTGCCTGGGGAACAGGGTTCGCTGAAGCTTTCTTT
TRBD1,TRBJ1-2,.,TRBV28,CASSLPRQGAGGYTF,TGTGCCAGCAGTCTCCCTAGACAGGGGGCGGGCGGCTACACCTTC
TRBD2,TRBJ2-2,.,TRBV27,CASSAGLVNTGELFF,TGTGCCAGCAGTGCGGGACTAGTCAACACCGGGGAGCTGTTTTTT